Shown below are 14 T cell receptor beta chains from a single sample sequenced in a study of CD8 T cells in ankylosing spondylitis. General study results and limits: Characteristic, it appeared, of ankylosing spondylitis blood was a TCR beta motif of several highly homologous variants.

TCRdb analysed the 5' RACE reads with MiXCR anew, one entry per CDR3 protein. This table has 650,000 to 800,000 distinct CDR3 sequences, around 20% appearing once. Antigens for these TCRs are unknown. The sample comprised blood, either unsorted or a sorted T cell fraction (not recorded which). These TCRs come from a male donor with ankylosing spondylitis.

This clonotype was picked up many times. J is TRBJ2-1 and V is TRBV12-3 or TRBV12-4, with TRBD2 matching 13 bases. The CDR3 extends over 15 amino acids. V dropped 5 bases and J dropped 6; count of bases not matched to a gene: 4. The CDR3 bases are TGTGCCAGCAGTCCCACTAGCGGGGGGGCCAATGAGCAGTTCTTC. Its translation: CASSPTSGGANEQFF.

This clonotype was detected a few times. The rearrangement joins TRBV12-3 or TRBV12-4 to TRBJ2-5; D unresolved. V lost 6 bases to trimming and J lost 2 bases, with 10 bases between them. This CDR3 has 13 residues. In DNA, the CDR3 is TGTGCCAGCAGATCCCGGCGGCAAGAGACCCAGTACTTC. Encoded protein: CASRSRRQETQYF.

In this sample, this clonotype turned up a few times. The gene calls are TRBV5-1 and TRBJ2-7; a possible D gene is TRBD1 (6 bases). The ends were cut back, 0 bases at V and 5 bases at J, with 9 bases in the middle. Germline CDR1 reads SGHRS; CDR2 reads YFSETQ. The CDR3 totals 13 residues. This CDR3 reads CASSLVGHHEQYF. In DNA, the CDR3 is TGCGCCAGCAGCTTGGTGGGACACCACGAGCAGTACTTC.

This clonotype was seen more than once but under ten times. The chain recombines TRBV11-2 with TRBJ2-7; D is undetermined. The germline V gene encodes CDR1 SGHAT and CDR2 FQNNGV. There are 15 residues in the CDR3. The ends were cut back, 5 bases at V and 2 bases at J, with 16 bases in the middle. CDR3 region: CASSASWEFPYEQYF. The CDR3 DNA follows: TGTGCCAGCAGCGCTTCTTGGGAATTCCCCTACGAGCAGTACTTC.

This clonotype was seen a handful of times. V usage is TRBV5-1 and J usage is TRBJ2-5; D may be TRBD2 (6 bases). CDR1 SGHRS and CDR2 YFSETQ come from the germline V gene. CDR3 length equals 13 residues. Trimming removed 4 bases from V and 5 bases from J, with 12 bases in between. The CDR3 here is CASSITSYETQYF. In nucleotides, the CDR3 is TGCGCCAGCAGCATAACTAGCTATGAGACCCAGTACTTC.

This sequence joins TRBV15 and TRBJ2-4; 9 bases match TRBD1. Germline V gene data show CDR1 as LNHNV and CDR2 as YYDKDF (reference sequence). The CDR3 contains 13 residues. J lost 9 bases, V lost 8 bases, and 8 bases had no gene match. The CDR3 is CATSGTGNGIQYF. The CDR3 DNA sequence: TGTGCCACCTCCGGGACAGGGAACGGCATTCAGTACTTC.

V usage is TRBV19 and J usage is TRBJ2-7; perhaps TRBD2 as D (6 bases). V was pared by 4 bases and J by 3 bases, with 13 bases between. Germline V lookup: CDR1 LNHDA, CDR2 SQIVND (reference sequence). The CDR3 has 14 residues. Here the CDR3 DNA reads TGTGCCAGTAGTACCCCTGGCGGGGACTACGAGCAGTACTTC. This translates into CASSTPGGDYEQYF.

Only a few counts were recorded for this clonotype. The chain is built from TRBV29-1 and TRBJ1-3; a weak D match, TRBD1 (5 bases). The CDR3 runs 13 residues. V was pared by 4 bases and J by 3 bases, with 10 bases between. The germline V gene has CDR1 SQVTM and CDR2 ANQGSEA. The CDR3 DNA is TGCAGCGTTGTCGGGACTGATGGAAACACCATATATTTT. Its translation is CSVVGTDGNTIYF.

The chain links TRBV4-2 to TRBJ1-2; D ambiguous. CDR3 length: 13 amino acids. V was shortened by 2 bases and J by 7 bases, with 11 bases between the two germline ends. The V gene's germline CDR1 is LGHNA and CDR2 YNFKEQ. The CDR3: CASSQKYEGGYTF. CDR3 nucleotide sequence: TGTGCCAGCAGCCAAAAATACGAGGGTGGCTACACCTTC.

This chain links TRBV29-1 with TRBJ2-7, with 8 bases fitting TRBD2. Trimming at V came to 7 bases and at J to 0 bases, leaving 5 bases not matched to a gene. This CDR3 comprises 13 residues. Looked up from germline, CDR1 is SQVTM and CDR2 is ANQGSEA. The CDR3 bases are TGCAGCGGGCGACTAGCGAACTCCTACGAGCAGTACTTC. It specifies CSGRLANSYEQYF.

This rearrangement joins TRBV29-1 to TRBJ2-7; TRBD2 matches at 11 bases. The germline V gene encodes CDR1 SQVTM and CDR2 ANQGSEA. There are 13 residues in the CDR3. V lost 5 bases to trimming and J lost 5 bases; unmatched junction nucleotides: 5. The CDR3 loop reads CSVLAGGIHEQYF. CDR3 in DNA: TGCAGCGTTCTAGCGGGGGGTATTCACGAGCAGTACTTC.

This clonotype was seen only a few times. The chain carries TRBV2 and TRBJ2-3; weak D call: TRBD2 (6 bases). Trimming pared 2 bases from V and 3 bases from J, leaving 12 bases between. CDR1 is SNHLY, CDR2 FYNNEI, per germline. CDR3 length: 15 amino acids. CDR3 nucleotides: TGTGCCAGCAGTGAACTTTTACTAGCAACAGATACGCAGTATTTT. As protein: CASSELLLATDTQYF.

The chain joins TRBV29-1 to TRBJ2-5; the D gene is possibly TRBD1 (6 bases). CDR1 and CDR2 (germline): SQVTM, ANQGSEA. CDR3 length equals 16 residues. V lost 0 bases and J 3 bases, leaving 17 bases between the germline ends. The CDR3 DNA is TGCAGCGTTGAAGATACAACAGGGCGCGAGGAAGAGACCCAGTACTTC. Protein product: CSVEDTTGREEETQYF.

The V gene is TRBV5-1, the J gene TRBJ2-7; 12 positions match TRBD1. Unmatched junction bases numbered 6, after V lost 4 bases and J lost 4 bases. The CDR3 spans 15 residues. Germline lookup yields CDR1 SGHRS and CDR2 YFSETQ. CDR3 in amino acids: CASSGRDRGPYEQYF. The CDR3 DNA reads TGCGCCAGCAGCGGCCGGGACAGGGGGCCTTACGAGCAGTACTTC.